This paragraph reports one T cell receptor beta chain. CDR3 length equals 15 residues. After removal of 4 bases from V and 6 bases from J, the junction contained 12 bases not matched to a gene. Germline-derived CDR1 and CDR2 are SGHNT and YYREEE (reference sequence). In the original processing: For nucleated cells, counts were estimated from reference gene primer amplification. Only in-frame clones appear in the TCRdb table, and some are missing; sequencing was by immunoSEQ multiplex PCR. V, J and clone size were drawn from that table, and D and trimming were deduced from the DNA. The sample has roughly 96,000 clones; roughly four fifths are singletons. The data stem from a study of blood T cell repertoires in COVID-19. For the study at large: COVID-19 samples collected from the United States, Italy and Spain covered acute and convalescent phases. Nucleic acid was either cDNA or gDNA, and it came from T cells, B-cell-depleted T cells, or PBMCs.

The sample was peripheral blood. The receptor's source is a man aged 55 to 70 with acute or convalescent COVID-19. The V gene is TRBV5-4, the J gene TRBJ2-5; 7 bases map to TRBD2. In DNA form, the CDR3 reads TGTGCCAGCAGCCATGCCGGGACTATCGAAAAGACCCAGTACTTC. It codes for CASSHAGTIEKTQYF.